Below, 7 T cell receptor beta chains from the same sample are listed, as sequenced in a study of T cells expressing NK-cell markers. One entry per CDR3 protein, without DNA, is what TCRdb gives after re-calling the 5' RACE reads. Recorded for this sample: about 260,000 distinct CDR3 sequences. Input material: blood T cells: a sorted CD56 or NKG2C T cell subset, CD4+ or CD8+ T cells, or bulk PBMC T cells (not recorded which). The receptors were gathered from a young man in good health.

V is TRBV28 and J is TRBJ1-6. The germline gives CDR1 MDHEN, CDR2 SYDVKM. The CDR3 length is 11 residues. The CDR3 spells CASSLGPPLHF.

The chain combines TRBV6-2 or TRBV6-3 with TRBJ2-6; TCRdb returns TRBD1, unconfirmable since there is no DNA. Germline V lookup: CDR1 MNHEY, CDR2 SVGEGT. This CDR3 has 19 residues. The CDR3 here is CASSYLEGTGWSGANVLTF.

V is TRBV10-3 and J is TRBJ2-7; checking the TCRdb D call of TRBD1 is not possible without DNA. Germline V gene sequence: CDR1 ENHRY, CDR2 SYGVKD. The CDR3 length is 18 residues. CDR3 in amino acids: CAISKRPIISDRVHEQYF.

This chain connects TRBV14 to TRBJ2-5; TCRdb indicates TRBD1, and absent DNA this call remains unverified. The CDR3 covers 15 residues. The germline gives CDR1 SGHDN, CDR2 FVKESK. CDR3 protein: CASSQDLRQGETQYF.

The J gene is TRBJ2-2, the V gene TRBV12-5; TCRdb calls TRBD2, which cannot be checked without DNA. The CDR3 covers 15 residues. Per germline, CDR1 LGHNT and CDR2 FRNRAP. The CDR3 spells CATARPRGNTGELFF.

CDR3 sequence: CATSDQGRGKGKTQYF. This chain connects TRBV24-1 to TRBJ2-5; with no DNA, the TCRdb D assignment of TRBD2 cannot be verified. The CDR3 runs 16 residues. Germline CDR1 reads KGHDR; CDR2 reads SFDVKD.

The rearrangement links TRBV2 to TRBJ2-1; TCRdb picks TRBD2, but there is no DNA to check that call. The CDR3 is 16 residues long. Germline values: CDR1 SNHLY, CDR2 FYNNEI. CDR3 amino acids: CASSEAGAGEANEQFF.